The T cell receptor beta chain described here comes from a study of blood T cell repertoires in COVID-19. About the research overall: COVID-19 samples from acute and convalescent phases originated in the United States, Italy and Spain. T cells, B-cell-depleted T cells, or PBMCs supplied cDNA or gDNA.

Germline CDR1 SEHNR, CDR2 FQNEAQ (reference sequence). V shed 1 base and J shed 7 bases, with 10 bases lying between them. The CDR3 runs 13 residues. Profiled with immunoSEQ multiplex PCR; TCRdb holds only in-frame clones, not every one. The sample contains approximately 120,000 clones, around four fifths of which appear only once. The chain combines TRBV7-9 with TRBJ1-1; D not resolved. Sequenced input: peripheral blood. The receptor was isolated from a human donor in a cohort sampled during active COVID-19. CDR3 amino acids: CASSLGAGREAFF. Written as DNA, the CDR3 is TGTGCCAGCAGCTTAGGGGCAGGCCGTGAAGCTTTCTTT.